Only a few counts were recorded for the clone carrying this TCR beta chain. Germline V gene sequence: CDR1 SGHRS, CDR2 YFSETQ. This CDR3 contains 14 residues. Trimming removed 6 bases at V and 8 bases at J, with 17 bases between. Around 30,000 T cell genomes, or approximately 0.2 ug DNA, went into the sorted-subset replicate PCRs. Clones were read by immunoSEQ multiplex PCR, and TCRdb kept only the in-frame ones, dropping some. The table shows about 1.1 million clones, with approximately 80% occurring only once. The sample comes from a study of shared clonotypes between healthy human individuals. Sequencing input: memory CD4+ T cells from PBMCs. The subset is: CD45RA-negative fraction. This chain uses TRBV5-1 with TRBJ1-4, with a weak D call TRBD1 (6 bases). The TCR was taken from a man aged 18 to 29 in good health. Some clones in this sample may be carry-over from other donors' samples. The CDR3 DNA reads TGCGCCAGCACCACGACAGGAACGAACGAAAAACTGTTTTTT. It specifies CASTTTGTNEKLFF.